The TCR beta chain under discussion was sequenced for a study of synovial regulatory T cells in juvenile arthritis. Profiled with immunoSEQ multiplex PCR; TCRdb holds only in-frame clones, not every one. This sample's table reports some 9,200 clones. Germline loops: CDR1 GTSNPN, CDR2 SVGIG (reference sequence). The CDR3 extends over 12 amino acids. No nucleotide data were recorded. The gene calls are TRBV30 and TRBJ1-2; TCRdb lists TRBD1, though no DNA is available to test this call. The receptor was isolated from a donor younger than 30 with juvenile idiopathic arthritis. Sequencing was done on a sample of Treg cells from blood. Stated subset: remaining (HLA-DR-negative) circulating blood Treg cells. This CDR3 reads CAWSDYRGGYTF.